These T cell receptor beta chains were read from a single sample in a study of T cells after yellow fever vaccination. TCRdb re-analysed the 5' RACE reads in MiXCR, keeping a single row per CDR3 protein. The table records around 88,000 distinct CDR3 sequences, 13% of them present only once. The sample here was CD8+ T cells not binding an NS4B(214-222) dextramer, sorted from PBMCs, taken roughly 20 days after the first yellow fever vaccination. The source of these receptors is a man younger than 35 who received the YFV17D yellow fever vaccine. Each CDR3 is given with its conserved first and last residue. A D gene is named only where the DNA matches it firmly. Clone size is shown for a subset of rows, as once, few, many or a class of expanded clone.

CDR3 | DNA | J | size | V | D
CASSHRRVAGVNTEAFF | TGCGCCAGCAGCCATCGAAGGGTGGCAGGGGTGAACACTGAAGCTTTCTTT | TRBJ1-1 | - | TRBV4-3 | -
CSVRQGGGLGEQFF | TGCAGCGTTCGACAGGGAGGTGGCCTGGGTGAGCAGTTCTTC | TRBJ2-1 | few | TRBV29-1 | -
CASSLGSTSNEQFF | TGTGCCAGCAGTTTGGGTAGCACATCCAATGAGCAGTTCTTC | TRBJ2-1 | - | TRBV12-3/TRBV12-4 | -
CASGLADEQFF | TGTGCTAGTGGTTTGGCGGACGAGCAGTTCTTC | TRBJ2-1 | once | TRBV12-5 | -
CASSPQGRGTGELFF | TGTGCCAGCAGCCCGCAAGGACGTGGCACCGGGGAGCTGTTTTTT | TRBJ2-2 | - | TRBV11-2 | -
CASSLISGGIQPQHF | TGTGCCAGTAGTTTGATTTCAGGGGGCATTCAGCCCCAGCATTTT | TRBJ1-5 | few | TRBV19 | TRBD1
CASIGGSGANVLTF | TGTGCCAGCATTGGTGGCTCTGGGGCCAACGTCCTGACTTTC | TRBJ2-6 | - | TRBV7-2 | -
CARSPRPGGWADTQYF | TGTGCCAGGAGCCCGCGACCAGGGGGGTGGGCAGATACGCAGTATTTT | TRBJ2-3 | - | TRBV7-9 | -
CASSPDGSTDTQYF | TGTGCCAGCAGCCCGGACGGTAGCACAGATACGCAGTATTTT | TRBJ2-3 | few | TRBV6-4 | -
CASSLARGNDGYTF | TGTGCCAGCAGCTTAGCCAGGGGAAATGATGGCTACACCTTC | TRBJ1-2 | - | TRBV7-9 | -
CSVVPVSENIQYF | TGCAGCGTTGTCCCCGTAAGCGAAAACATTCAGTACTTC | TRBJ2-4 | - | TRBV29-1 | -
CASSPGPNYINTGELFF | TGTGCCAGCAGCCCCGGACCTAACTACATTAACACCGGGGAGCTGTTTTTT | TRBJ2-2 | - | TRBV7-6 | -
CASGPPLGGSNQPQHF | TGTGCTAGTGGTCCCCCTCTGGGGGGAAGCAATCAGCCCCAGCATTTT | TRBJ1-5 | - | TRBV12-5 | -